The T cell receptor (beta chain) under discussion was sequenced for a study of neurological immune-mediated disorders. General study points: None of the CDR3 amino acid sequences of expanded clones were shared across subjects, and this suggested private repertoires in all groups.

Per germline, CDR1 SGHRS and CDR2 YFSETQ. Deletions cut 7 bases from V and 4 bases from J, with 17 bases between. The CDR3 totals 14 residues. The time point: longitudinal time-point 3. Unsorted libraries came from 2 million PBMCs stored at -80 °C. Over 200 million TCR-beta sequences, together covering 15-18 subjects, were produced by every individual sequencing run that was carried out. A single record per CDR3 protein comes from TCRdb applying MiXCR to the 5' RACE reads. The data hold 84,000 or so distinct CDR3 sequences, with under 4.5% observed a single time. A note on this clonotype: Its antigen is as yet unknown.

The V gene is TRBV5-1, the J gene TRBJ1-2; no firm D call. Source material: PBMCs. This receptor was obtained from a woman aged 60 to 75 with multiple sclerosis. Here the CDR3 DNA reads TGCGCCAGCTCCTACGAATCAGCCTTCTATGGCTACACCTTC. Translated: CASSYESAFYGYTF.